This entry concerns a single TCR beta chain. No antigen is known for it. CD4+ T cells specific for antigen were expanded with viral peptide pools by the ViraFEST assay before sequencing. The culture ran for roughly 10 days before CD4+ T cells were isolated. People in the vaccine group had not been infected with SARS-CoV-2 before, and their nucleocapsid antibodies were negative. Researchers reported culturing over 1.5 million PBMC in each well, adding 10 IU/ml IL-2 and about 9.6 ug/ml peptides. These data originate in a study of vaccination effects on CD4 cells after COVID-19. Findings and caveats of the study: Just 1 of 255 vaccine-induced clones in healthy recipients was cross-reactive.

Profiled with immunoSEQ multiplex PCR; TCRdb holds only in-frame clones, not every one. Of about 27,000 clones listed, roughly 74% are singletons. The CDR3 totals 14 residues. Germline lookup yields CDR1 MNHNY and CDR2 SVGAGI (reference sequence). V gave up 5 bases and J gave up 3 bases, with 13 bases separating them. The sample here was CD4+ T cells from PBMCs cultured with HCoV-NL63 spike peptides, taken before COVID-19 vaccination. V is TRBV6-6 and J is TRBJ2-5; D is perhaps TRBD1 (6 bases). The source is a human donor who received a COVID-19 vaccine. The CDR3 is CASSRTVDEETQYF. CDR3 nucleotide sequence: TGTGCCAGCAGTCGGACAGTAGACGAAGAGACCCAGTACTTC.